One and the same sample provided the 28 T cell receptor beta chains below, sequenced in a study of T cells in Graves' hyperthyroidism and ophthalmopathy. Using RNA transcripts as the source, TCR beta CDR3 regions were amplified. A first-round RT-PCR of the TCR CDR3 used the HTBI primer set. TCRdb ran MiXCR on the multiplex PCR reads and lists one entry per CDR3 protein. The sample holds around 600,000 distinct CDR3 sequences, more than 13% seen once. Sequencing input: blood. The origin of the receptors is a woman aged 18-29 years with Graves' ophthalmopathy.

Many counts were recorded for this clonotype. V usage is TRBV18 and J usage is TRBJ2-5; 8 bases are shared with TRBD2. Germline assignment: CDR1 KGHSH and CDR2 LQKENI. V shed 7 bases and J 1 base; nucleotides not matched to a gene: 2. There are 13 residues in the CDR3. The CDR3 is CASYTSGQETQYF. CDR3 DNA: TGTGCCAGCTATACTAGCGGCCAAGAGACCCAGTACTTC.

The rearrangement uses TRBV18 and TRBJ2-1; 7 bases are a match to TRBD1. Per germline, CDR1 KGHSH and CDR2 LQKENI. Trimming cost V 4 bases and J 6 bases; bases outside gene matches: 12. CDR3 length: 16 amino acids. The CDR3 here is CASSQKGQPSSNEQFF. The DNA for the CDR3 is TGTGCCAGCTCACAGAAGGGACAGCCCAGTAGCAATGAGCAGTTCTTC.

CDR3 nucleotides: TGCGCCAGCAGCACACCGGGACTAGTGGACGAGCAGTACTTC. Translated, it gives CASSTPGLVDEQYF. The rearrangement joins TRBV5-1 to TRBJ2-7; 8 positions agree with TRBD2. V lost 4 bases to trimming and J lost 5 bases; unmatched junction nucleotides: 8. From germline, CDR1 is SGHRS and CDR2 YFSETQ. The CDR3 totals 14 residues.

In its sample, this clonotype was seen a few times. The chain joins TRBV6-1 to TRBJ1-6, with D possibly being TRBD1 (6 bases). V was clipped by 5 bases and J by 4 bases, with 24 bases between them. Germline-derived CDR1 and CDR2 are MNHNS and SASEGT. This CDR3 contains 19 residues. The CDR3 is CASSPRLQGRPTYNSPLHF. The DNA of the CDR3 is TGTGCCAGCAGTCCCCGTTTACAGGGACGGCCGACATATAATTCACCCCTCCACTTT.

This clonotype was counted at least ten times. This chain joins TRBV12-5 and TRBJ2-5; 7 nucleotides align to TRBD1. CDR3 size: 17 residues. The trim removed 6 bases at V and 4 bases at J, leaving 17 bases unmatched. Germline lookup yields CDR1 LGHNT and CDR2 FRNRAP. This chain's CDR3 is CASGPGRDSLNRETQYF. The CDR3 DNA sequence: TGTGCTAGTGGCCCCGGTCGGGACAGCCTTAACCGAGAGACCCAGTACTTC.

This clonotype was seen repeatedly, ten times or more. The chain has TRBV5-6 and TRBJ1-1; 7 bases match TRBD1. V lost 4 bases to trimming and J lost 0 bases; unmatched junction nucleotides: 6. CDR1 SGHDT and CDR2 YYEEEE come from the germline V gene. The CDR3 consists of 15 residues. As DNA, the CDR3 is TGTGCCAGCAGCCGCAAACAGGGGCTGAACACTGAAGCTTTCTTT. Its protein is CASSRKQGLNTEAFF.

About this clonotype: This CDR3 is missing its conserved last phenylalanine or tryptophan, likely due to a read error. V is TRBV6-2 or TRBV6-3 and J is TRBJ1-5; no definite D call. This CDR3 is 14 amino acids long. CDR1 and CDR2 (germline): MNHEY, SVGEGT. The germline V and J ends were trimmed by 6 bases and 0 bases, with 9 bases remaining between them. CDR3 loop: CASSPAVSNQPQHL. The DNA of the CDR3 is TGTGCCAGCAGCCCGGCAGTTAGCAATCAGCCCCAGCATCTT.

This clonotype was found a few times. The germline gene is not matched at one end of the junction; a read error may be the cause. The chain has TRBV12-3 or TRBV12-4 and TRBJ2-1; D is possibly TRBD2 (6 bases). The CDR3 consists of 15 residues. The chain's CDR3 is CTSTLQEVGGNEQFF. The DNA of the CDR3 is TGTACCAGCACCCTACAGGAGGTCGGGGGCAATGAGCAGTTCTTC.

This clonotype was observed many times. The chain employs TRBV3-1 and TRBJ1-3; 9 bases are a match to TRBD1. The CDR3 consists of 14 residues. Germline V lookup: CDR1 LGHDT, CDR2 YNNKEL (reference sequence). The V gene end was trimmed by 4 bases and the J gene end by 6 bases; junction bases not matched to a gene: 4. The CDR3 reads CASSPRDRENTIYF. The CDR3 DNA is TGTGCCAGCAGCCCGCGGGACAGGGAAAACACCATATATTTT. Full variable domain (remainder filled in from reference TRBV3-1 and TRBJ1-3): DTAVSQTPKYLVTQMGNDKSIKCEQNLGHDTMYWYKQDSKKFLKIMFSYNNKELIINETVPNRFSPKSPDKAHLNLHINSLELGDSAVYFCASSPRDRENTIYFGEGSWLTVV.

The table lists this clonotype with many counts. The chain combines TRBV6-1 with TRBJ2-7; 8 nucleotides line up with TRBD1. V dropped 8 bases and J dropped 6; count of bases not matched to a gene: 15. CDR3 length: 15 residues. Germline V lookup: CDR1 MNHNS, CDR2 SASEGT. The CDR3 here is CASSRMGQEASEQYF. In DNA form, the CDR3 reads TGTGCCAGCTCAAGAATGGGACAGGAGGCCTCCGAGCAGTACTTC.

Ten or more counts support this clonotype. This sequence joins TRBV9 and TRBJ2-5, with D perhaps matching TRBD2 (6 bases). The CDR3 covers 15 residues. In germline, CDR1 is SGDLS, CDR2 YYNGEE. V was trimmed by 4 bases and J by 1 base, leaving 14 bases between them. CDR3 amino acids: CASSLGGERQETQYF. The CDR3 nucleotides are TGTGCCAGCAGCTTGGGGGGAGAGCGCCAAGAGACCCAGTACTTC.

This clonotype occurred a few times. The rearrangement links TRBV27 to TRBJ1-1, with 8 bases matching TRBD1. After removal of 5 bases from V and 4 bases from J, the junction contained 9 bases not matched to a gene. There are 15 residues in the CDR3. Per germline, CDR1 MNHEY and CDR2 SMNVEV (reference sequence). CDR3 in DNA: TGTGCCAGCAGTGATACAGGGGGTTTGGGCACTGAAGCTTTCTTT. This encodes CASSDTGGLGTEAFF.

This clonotype was found a few times. This rearrangement joins TRBV5-6 to TRBJ2-3, with 9 bases fitting TRBD1. The CDR3 extends over 16 amino acids. Trimming cost V 1 base and J 1 base; bases outside gene matches: 4. From germline, CDR1 is SGHDT and CDR2 YYEEEE. CDR3 sequence reads: CASSLSQGAGTDTQYF. In DNA, the CDR3 is TGTGCCAGCAGCTTGTCACAGGGGGCTGGCACAGATACGCAGTATTTT.

This clonotype was counted many times. The gene calls are TRBV28 and TRBJ2-1; 11 bases map to TRBD1. CDR1 is MDHEN and CDR2 is SYDVKM in the germline V gene. There are 21 residues in the CDR3. V lost 3 bases to trimming and J lost 4 bases; unmatched junction nucleotides: 20. The CDR3 region has the DNA TGTGCCAGCAGTTTGAGGACAGGGGGCTTGTGGGCCTTCGAATCTTACAATGAGCAGTTCTTC. Protein sequence: CASSLRTGGLWAFESYNEQFF.

This clonotype occurred a few times. V and J are TRBV19 and TRBJ2-7; D unresolved. The germline V gene has CDR1 LNHDA and CDR2 SQIVND (reference sequence). Trimming removed 3 bases at V and 2 bases at J, with 17 bases between. The CDR3 length is 16 residues. This CDR3 reads CASSISSGFRTYEQYF. The DNA of the CDR3 is TGTGCCAGTAGTATCTCATCCGGGTTTCGGACCTACGAGCAGTACTTC.

This clonotype has a count of ten or more. The DNA for the CDR3 is TGCAGCGTTGAAAAGGGACAGGGGGAATGGGAGACCCAGTACTTC. Its protein is CSVEKGQGEWETQYF. The chain has TRBV29-1 and TRBJ2-5; 11 bases map to TRBD1. V lost 2 bases and J lost 5; bases outside the gene matches: 7. There are 15 residues in the CDR3. CDR1 SQVTM and CDR2 ANQGSEA come from the germline V gene.

This clonotype was recorded many times. The chain recombines TRBV3-1 with TRBJ2-3, with 9 bases matching TRBD2. Per the germline V gene, CDR1 is LGHDT and CDR2 is YNNKEL (reference sequence). The trim removed 1 base at V and 0 bases at J, leaving 5 bases unmatched. This CDR3 is built from 17 residues. The CDR3 sequence: CASSQVSSGASTDTQYF. CDR3 DNA sequence: TGTGCCAGCAGCCAAGTGTCTAGCGGGGCTAGCACAGATACGCAGTATTTT.

This clonotype was seen at least ten times. The chain couples TRBV24-1 to TRBJ2-7; either TRBD1 or TRBD2 may fit D (5 bases each). V was clipped by 9 bases and J by 1 base, with 12 bases between them. The CDR3 covers 13 residues. Per germline, CDR1 KGHDR and CDR2 SFDVKD. DNA for the CDR3: TGTGCCACCGAGGGGCCCAGTTCCTACGAGCAGTACTTC. Translated: CATEGPSSYEQYF.

This clonotype appeared many times. The rearrangement uses TRBV6-2 or TRBV6-3 and TRBJ2-7, with TRBD1 matching 9 bases. With 2 bases clipped from V and 4 bases from J, the junction kept 6 bases outside the gene matches. CDR3 length: 15 residues. Per the germline V gene, CDR1 is MNHEY and CDR2 is SVGEGT. The CDR3 DNA follows: TGTGCCAGCAGTTACGGGGGACAGGGCGCGTACGAGCAGTACTTC. Translated, it gives CASSYGGQGAYEQYF.

The table lists this clonotype with many counts. This chain uses TRBV24-1 with TRBJ2-7; 7 bases fit TRBD1. Looked up from germline, CDR1 is KGHDR and CDR2 is SFDVKD. Germline trimming cut 3 bases from V and 6 bases from J; bases unmatched to any gene: 7. The CDR3 is 14 amino acids. CDR3 sequence (DNA): TGTGCCACCAGTGATCCAGGGGGAAGAGGCGAGCAGTACTTC. Translation gives CATSDPGGRGEQYF.

This clonotype showed up many times. The chain couples TRBV30 to TRBJ2-1; no firm D call. CDR3 size: 12 residues. V was shortened by 0 bases and J by 9 bases, with 9 bases between the two germline ends. CDR1 and CDR2 from the germline V gene are GTSNPN and SVGIG (reference sequence). The CDR3 DNA reads TGTGCCTGGAGTGTAACGTCTGTTGAGCAGTTCTTC. Translated: CAWSVTSVEQFF.

This clonotype has ten or more counts. CDR3 bases: TGTGCCAGCAGCTTAGACCGGACCGAAGAGACCCAGTACTTC. This gives the protein CASSLDRTEETQYF. The chain is built from TRBV11-3 and TRBJ2-5; D is ambiguous. Germline V gene lookup returns CDR1 SGHNT and CDR2 YENEEA. This CDR3 contains 14 residues. Trimming left V 0 bases short and J 3 bases short, with 8 bases between.

The chain joins TRBV7-9 to TRBJ1-6; no clear D. Trimming took off 5 bases at V and 6 bases at J, with 11 bases between the two ends. Germline CDR1 is SEHNR and CDR2 is FQNEAQ (reference sequence). The CDR3 has 14 residues. In nucleotides, the CDR3 is TGTGCCAGCAGCCCCGAAGGAAGTAATTCACCCCTCCACTTT. It codes for CASSPEGSNSPLHF.

This clonotype was observed a handful of times. The J gene is TRBJ2-7, the V gene TRBV4-2; 13 bases line up with TRBD2. V was pared by 4 bases and J by 6 bases, with 0 bases of the junction left unmatched. There are 13 residues in the CDR3. Looked up from germline, CDR1 is LGHNA and CDR2 is YNFKEQ. CDR3 sequence: CASSRTSGSEQYF. CDR3 in DNA: TGTGCCAGCAGCCGGACTAGCGGGAGCGAGCAGTACTTC.

There are a few counts of this clonotype. The chain couples TRBV11-3 to TRBJ2-1; TRBD2 matches 14 bases. Unmatched junction bases numbered 12, after V lost 2 bases and J lost 9 bases. The germline CDR1 and CDR2 sequences are SGHNT and YENEEA. This CDR3 has 18 amino acids. The chain's CDR3 is CASSLRKIGTSGRSEQFF. CDR3 in DNA: TGTGCCAGCAGCTTACGAAAAATCGGGACTAGCGGGAGAAGTGAGCAGTTCTTC.

Concerning this clonotype itself: Because it lacks the conserved phenylalanine or tryptophan at the end, this CDR3 is likely a read error. The chain couples TRBV5-5 to TRBJ2-2; 7 nucleotides line up with TRBD1. The CDR3 covers 16 residues. Germline V gives CDR1 SGHKS, CDR2 YYEKEE (reference sequence). V lost 1 base and J lost 0; bases outside the gene matches: 3. Written as DNA, the CDR3 is TGTGCCAGCAGCTTGTCCCAGGGGGCGAACACCGGGGAGCTGTTTCTT. Translation gives CASSLSQGANTGELFL.

Only a few counts were recorded for this clonotype. The J gene is TRBJ2-7, the V gene TRBV28, with 16 bases matching TRBD2. This CDR3 comprises 18 residues. CDR1 and CDR2 (germline): MDHEN, SYDVKM. J lost 1 base, V lost 2 bases, and 5 bases had no gene match. CDR3 in DNA: TGTGCCAGCAGTTTAAGGGGGGGACTAGCGGGAGGGTCCTACGAGCAGTACTTC. This encodes CASSLRGGLAGGSYEQYF.

The gene calls are TRBV20-1 and TRBJ2-7; D is perhaps TRBD1 or TRBD2 (5 bases each). Trimming removed 6 bases at V and 7 bases at J, with 19 bases between. Germline V gene lookup returns CDR1 DFQATT and CDR2 SNEGSKA (reference sequence). The CDR3 totals 13 residues. The CDR3 DNA reads TGCAGTGCCAGGGACCCCCAGCCACGAGAGCAGTACTTC. Protein sequence: CSARDPQPREQYF.